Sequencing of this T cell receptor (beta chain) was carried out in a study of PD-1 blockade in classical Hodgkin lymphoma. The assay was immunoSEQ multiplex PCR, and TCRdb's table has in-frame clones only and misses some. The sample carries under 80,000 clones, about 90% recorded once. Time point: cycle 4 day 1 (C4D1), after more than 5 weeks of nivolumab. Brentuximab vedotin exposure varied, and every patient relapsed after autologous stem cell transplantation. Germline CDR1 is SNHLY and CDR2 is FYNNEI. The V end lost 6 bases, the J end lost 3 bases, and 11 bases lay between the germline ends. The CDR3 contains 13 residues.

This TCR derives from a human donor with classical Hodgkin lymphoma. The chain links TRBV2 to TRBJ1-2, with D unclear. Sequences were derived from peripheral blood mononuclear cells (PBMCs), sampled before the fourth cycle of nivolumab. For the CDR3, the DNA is TGTGCCAGCAGGTGGGGAGGAGACTATGGCTACACCTTC. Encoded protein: CASRWGGDYGYTF. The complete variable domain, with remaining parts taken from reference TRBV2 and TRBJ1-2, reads EPEVTQTPSHQVTQMGQEVILRCVPISNHLYFYWYRQILGQKVEFLVSFYNNEISEKSEIFDDQFSVERPDGSNFTLKIRSTKLEDSAMYFCASRWGGDYGYTFGSGTRLTVV.